The T cell receptor (beta chain) under discussion was sequenced for a study of cytomegalovirus exposure and HLA in healthy donors. The study's findings and limits: Confirmation was obtained in vitro that a few CMV-associated chains are specific for CMV antigens. Previous analysis showed most TCR beta V segments were productive about 87% or about 30% of the time.

12 amino acids form the CDR3, both terminal residues included. Per the germline V gene, CDR1 is LNHDA and CDR2 is SQIVND (reference sequence). Of note for this clone: No antigen is known for it. Because the CDR3's place on the DNA is in doubt, the DNA is left out and the CDR3 is given as listed by TCRdb.

PCR amplification relied on 60 Vbeta primers (plus 13 Jbeta primers). Sequenced by immunoSEQ multiplex PCR; TCRdb stores in-frame clones only, minus some. The profile covers 90,000 or so clones, with roughly 82% appearing a single time and roughly 3.4% taken by the ten largest. The material sequenced was PBMCs. The chain carries TRBV19 and TRBJ2-5; whether TRBD2, the table's D call, matches the DNA was not checked. This TCR was sampled from a man aged 25 to 40 in good health and CMV-seropositive. This chain's CDR3 is CASTSARNEQYF.